The entry below describes one T cell receptor beta chain. Negative isolation was used for CD8+ and CD4+ T cells, and FACS enrichment was applied to TEMRA cells. This entry belongs to a study of CD8 T cells in Susac syndrome. Study-wide context: There were 5 or 6 sequenced Susac syndrome patients with active disease and under ten in remission.

A quantity of about 0.5 to 1 ug RNA underwent reverse transcription using random hexamers. The immunoSEQ assay covered 54 Vbeta and 13 Jbeta segments for CDR3. One entry per CDR3 protein results from TCRdb running MiXCR on the immunoSEQ multiplex PCR reads. The table shows fewer than 200,000 distinct CDR3 sequences, with around 90% occurring only once. J lost 5 bases, V lost 4 bases, and 10 bases had no gene match. This CDR3 is 16 amino acids long. Germline V gene data show CDR1 as DFQATT and CDR2 as SNEGSKA (reference sequence). Sequenced material: CD4+ T cells from PBMCs. The V gene is TRBV20-1, the J gene TRBJ2-5, with 13 bases fitting TRBD2. This TCR derives from a human donor with Susac syndrome. This CDR3 reads CSATTSGGAWRETQYF. CDR3 bases: TGCAGTGCTACCACTAGCGGGGGGGCCTGGCGGGAGACCCAGTACTTC.